A selection of T cell receptor beta chains follows, all from one sample in a study of blood T cell repertoires in COVID-19. The assay was immunoSEQ multiplex PCR, and TCRdb's table has in-frame clones only and misses some. The profile shows under 140,000 clones, 88% of them singletons. Material: peripheral blood. Source of these receptors: a woman aged 45-65 years with acute or convalescent COVID-19. Each CDR3 is given with its conserved first and last residue. D genes are given only for firm matches. Not all rows give a size; the values are once, few, many and, for expanded clones, a class.

J gene: TRBJ2-1
V gene: TRBV12-5
clone size: -
D gene: TRBD1
CDR3 DNA: TGTGCTAGTGGGGCGGGACAGGGTGGAAATGAGCAGTTCTTC
CDR3 protein: CASGAGQGGNEQFF

J gene: TRBJ2-1
V gene: TRBV19
clone size: -
D gene: TRBD1
CDR3 DNA: TGTGCCAGTAGCCCGGGACAGGGTCTTCAGGAGCAGTTCTTC
CDR3 protein: CASSPGQGLQEQFF

J gene: TRBJ2-7
V gene: TRBV19
clone size: -
D gene: TRBD1
CDR3 DNA: TGTGCCAGTAGTATAAAGGGACAGAGTTACGAGCAGTACTTC
CDR3 protein: CASSIKGQSYEQYF

J gene: TRBJ2-3
V gene: TRBV1
clone size: -
D gene: -
CDR3 DNA: TGCACCAGCAGCCAAGATCTTTTCCGAACTAGTACAGATACGCAGTATTTT
CDR3 protein: CTSSQDLFRTSTDTQYF

J gene: TRBJ2-3
V gene: TRBV4-1
clone size: once
D gene: -
CDR3 DNA: TGCGCCAGCAGCCCTGGGGGGGACAGGGATACGCAGTATTTT
CDR3 protein: CASSPGGDRDTQYF

J gene: TRBJ1-1
V gene: TRBV11-2
clone size: few
D gene: TRBD1
CDR3 DNA: TGTGCCAGCAGCTTCACAGGGGGAACTAACACTGAAGCTTTCTTT
CDR3 protein: CASSFTGGTNTEAFF

J gene: TRBJ2-5
V gene: TRBV19
clone size: -
D gene: TRBD2
CDR3 DNA: TGTGCCAGTATGCGGGGGGGGACTAGCATCGAGACCCAGTACTTC
CDR3 protein: CASMRGGTSIETQYF

J gene: TRBJ2-5
V gene: TRBV5-1
clone size: -
D gene: TRBD2
CDR3 DNA: TGCGCCAGCAGCTTAACTAGCGGGAGGCTAGAGACCCAGTACTTC
CDR3 protein: CASSLTSGRLETQYF

J gene: TRBJ2-7
V gene: TRBV3-1/TRBV3-2
clone size: -
D gene: -
CDR3 DNA: TGTGCCAGCAGCCAAGCCCCGGGACTCGCCTACTACGAGCAGTACTTC
CDR3 protein: CASSQAPGLAYYEQYF

J gene: TRBJ2-5
V gene: TRBV28
clone size: -
D gene: -
CDR3 DNA: TGTGCCAGCAGTTTATGGGCAGGGAAGGAGACCCAGTACTTC
CDR3 protein: CASSLWAGKETQYF